A selection of T cell receptor beta chains follows, all from one sample in a study of blood T cell repertoires in COVID-19. Profiling relied on immunoSEQ multiplex PCR, and the TCRdb table lists in-frame clones only, not all of them. The table has about 290,000 clones, around 90% seen once. The sequenced material came from PBMCs or T cells enriched from blood (not recorded which). These receptors all come from a woman aged 35 to 49 who had recovered from COVID-19. The CDR3 runs from the conserved cysteine through the conserved F or W. The order of the fields is V gene, clone size, D gene, J gene, CDR3 DNA, CDR3 protein. D genes are given only for firm matches. Where a row states a size, it is once, few, many or the class of an expanded clone; other rows omit it.

v_gene: TRBV2
abundance: NA
d_gene: TRBD1
j_gene: TRBJ1-2
CDR3nt: TGTGCCAGCAGTATTTCAAACAGGGGGCAAGGCTACACCTTC
CDR3aa: CASSISNRGQGYTF

v_gene: TRBV5-1
abundance: NA
d_gene: TRBD2
j_gene: TRBJ2-1
CDR3nt: TGCGCCAGCAGCTTTATGACTAGCGGGGCCTCCTACAATGAGCAGTTCTTC
CDR3aa: CASSFMTSGASYNEQFF

v_gene: TRBV2
abundance: NA
d_gene: TRBD1
j_gene: TRBJ1-2
CDR3nt: TGTGCCGCCCCGGGACAGCAATACTATGGCTACACCTTC
CDR3aa: CAAPGQQYYGYTF

v_gene: TRBV4-3
abundance: NA
d_gene: TRBD2
j_gene: TRBJ2-1
CDR3nt: TGCGCCAGCTCTCCAAGGGTCAGCGGGAGTAACAACAATGAGCAGTTCTTC
CDR3aa: CASSPRVSGSNNNEQFF

v_gene: TRBV4-1
abundance: NA
d_gene: TRBD2
j_gene: TRBJ2-1
CDR3nt: TGCGCCAGCAGCGACCGGGACTACGGAGCACTTGAGCAGTTCTTC
CDR3aa: CASSDRDYGALEQFF

v_gene: TRBV7-9
abundance: NA
d_gene: NA
j_gene: TRBJ1-3
CDR3nt: TGTGCCAGCAGCTTAGACAGAAGCTCTGGAAACACCATATATTTT
CDR3aa: CASSLDRSSGNTIYF

v_gene: TRBV28
abundance: NA
d_gene: TRBD1
j_gene: TRBJ2-7
CDR3nt: TGTGCCAGCAGTGGGTCGACAGGGACCTACTACGAGCAGTACTTC
CDR3aa: CASSGSTGTYYEQYF

v_gene: TRBV27
abundance: NA
d_gene: TRBD2
j_gene: TRBJ2-1
CDR3nt: TGTGCCAGCAGTCGCCAGGTAGCGGGGGGGCCCAATGAGCAGTTCTTC
CDR3aa: CASSRQVAGGPNEQFF

v_gene: TRBV9
abundance: NA
d_gene: NA
j_gene: TRBJ1-5
CDR3nt: TGTGCCAGCAGCGTAGCCCAAAGGGGAGGTCCCCAGCATTTT
CDR3aa: CASSVAQRGGPQHF

v_gene: TRBV5-4
abundance: NA
d_gene: NA
j_gene: TRBJ1-5
CDR3nt: TGTGCCAGCAGCTTCAATGATCAGCCCCAGCATTTT
CDR3aa: CASSFNDQPQHF

v_gene: TRBV2
abundance: NA
d_gene: NA
j_gene: TRBJ1-2
CDR3nt: TGTGCCAGCAGTGAAGCGCTGGGGGCTCAAGGGCTCCGTGGCTACACCTTC
CDR3aa: CASSEALGAQGLRGYTF

v_gene: TRBV5-4
abundance: NA
d_gene: TRBD1
j_gene: TRBJ1-2
CDR3nt: TGTGCCAGCAGCTTCCGGGACAGGGGCTATGGCTACACCTTC
CDR3aa: CASSFRDRGYGYTF

v_gene: TRBV6-5
abundance: NA
d_gene: NA
j_gene: TRBJ1-2
CDR3nt: TGTGCCAGCAGGACTACAGAGAACTATGGCTACACCTTC
CDR3aa: CASRTTENYGYTF

v_gene: TRBV21-1
abundance: once
d_gene: NA
j_gene: TRBJ2-5
CDR3nt: TGTGCCAGCAGCAAAGATTATCCGCGGGGGGCCAAAGAGACCCAGTACTTC
CDR3aa: CASSKDYPRGAKETQYF

v_gene: TRBV18
abundance: NA
d_gene: TRBD1
j_gene: TRBJ1-6
CDR3nt: TGTGCCAGCTCTCTCCCAGGGGGTTCAGGGTCACCCCTCCACTTT
CDR3aa: CASSLPGGSGSPLHF

v_gene: TRBV5-1
abundance: NA
d_gene: TRBD2
j_gene: TRBJ2-1
CDR3nt: TGCGCCAGCAGCTTGGTGTCGTCGGCGGGGGGCCCCTACAATGAGCAGTTCTTC
CDR3aa: CASSLVSSAGGPYNEQFF

v_gene: TRBV29-1
abundance: NA
d_gene: NA
j_gene: TRBJ1-2
CDR3nt: TGCAGCGTTGCGGTGGCAGTAGAGGACTATGGCTACACCTTC
CDR3aa: CSVAVAVEDYGYTF

v_gene: TRBV3-1/TRBV3-2
abundance: NA
d_gene: NA
j_gene: TRBJ2-1
CDR3nt: TGTGCCAGCAGCCAAGAACGGGGGAGAGGGCCCTACAATGAGCAGTTCTTC
CDR3aa: CASSQERGRGPYNEQFF

v_gene: TRBV5-4
abundance: NA
d_gene: NA
j_gene: TRBJ1-6
CDR3nt: TGTGCCAGCAGCTTGGATGCAAGGGGTTCACCCCTCCACTTT
CDR3aa: CASSLDARGSPLHF

v_gene: TRBV7-9
abundance: NA
d_gene: NA
j_gene: TRBJ1-1
CDR3nt: TGTGCCAGCAGCGACCGGACAGTTAGTGGAGCTTTCTTT
CDR3aa: CASSDRTVSGAFF

v_gene: TRBV5-5
abundance: NA
d_gene: TRBD1
j_gene: TRBJ1-1
CDR3nt: TGTGCCAGCAGCGGCCTGGACAGGGCGAGCCGGTACACTGAAGCTTTCTTT
CDR3aa: CASSGLDRASRYTEAFF

v_gene: TRBV2
abundance: NA
d_gene: TRBD2
j_gene: TRBJ2-1
CDR3nt: TGTGCCAGCGGTGAGGAACTAGCGGGGCCCAATGAGCAGTTCTTC
CDR3aa: CASGEELAGPNEQFF

v_gene: TRBV5-1
abundance: few
d_gene: TRBD2
j_gene: TRBJ2-2
CDR3nt: TGCGCCAGCAGCTTGAAGCGGGGGATAAACACCGGGGAGCTGTTTTTT
CDR3aa: CASSLKRGINTGELFF

v_gene: TRBV19
abundance: NA
d_gene: NA
j_gene: TRBJ1-2
CDR3nt: TGTGCCAGTAGTATGGCGGGGTACAGCTATGGCTACACCTTC
CDR3aa: CASSMAGYSYGYTF

v_gene: TRBV10-3
abundance: NA
d_gene: TRBD2
j_gene: TRBJ2-3
CDR3nt: TGTGCCATCAGTGAGTCTAGCGGGGGGCTTGGAGATACGCAGTATTTT
CDR3aa: CAISESSGGLGDTQYF

v_gene: TRBV18
abundance: NA
d_gene: NA
j_gene: TRBJ1-4
CDR3nt: TGTGCCAGCTCACGTTCGGTCGTGGGACTTGGGGAAAAACTGTTTTTT
CDR3aa: CASSRSVVGLGEKLFF

v_gene: TRBV3-1/TRBV3-2
abundance: NA
d_gene: NA
j_gene: TRBJ2-5
CDR3nt: TGTGCCAGCAGCCAAAGCGAGCTAAGAGAGACCCAGTACTTC
CDR3aa: CASSQSELRETQYF

v_gene: TRBV7-2
abundance: NA
d_gene: TRBD2
j_gene: TRBJ2-3
CDR3nt: TGTGCCAGCAGCTTAGCTCTAGCGGGCACAGATACGCAGTATTTT
CDR3aa: CASSLALAGTDTQYF

v_gene: TRBV4-1
abundance: NA
d_gene: TRBD2
j_gene: TRBJ2-3
CDR3nt: TGCGCCAGCAGCCCTTTAGCGGGAGGTTACGCAGATACGCAGTATTTT
CDR3aa: CASSPLAGGYADTQYF

v_gene: TRBV30
abundance: NA
d_gene: NA
j_gene: TRBJ1-1
CDR3nt: TGTGCCTGGAGTCTAGGCGGACAGCCGAACACTGAAGCTTTCTTT
CDR3aa: CAWSLGGQPNTEAFF

v_gene: TRBV28
abundance: NA
d_gene: NA
j_gene: TRBJ1-5
CDR3nt: TGTGCCAGCAGCCCACTAAATCAGCCCCAGCATTTT
CDR3aa: CASSPLNQPQHF

v_gene: TRBV5-1
abundance: NA
d_gene: TRBD1
j_gene: TRBJ1-1
CDR3nt: TGCGCCAGCAGCTCACAGGGGGCGGGTACTGAAGCTTTCTTT
CDR3aa: CASSSQGAGTEAFF

v_gene: TRBV5-1
abundance: once
d_gene: TRBD2
j_gene: TRBJ2-5
CDR3nt: TGCGCCAGCAGCTTCGGGTTCGGGGGGTTCTCGCAAGAGACCCAGTACTTC
CDR3aa: CASSFGFGGFSQETQYF

v_gene: TRBV27
abundance: NA
d_gene: TRBD1
j_gene: TRBJ1-6
CDR3nt: TGTGCCAGCAGTATCAACAGGGGGCGCGGAGGATCCTATAATTCACCCCTCCACTTT
CDR3aa: CASSINRGRGGSYNSPLHF

v_gene: TRBV5-1
abundance: NA
d_gene: NA
j_gene: TRBJ2-6
CDR3nt: TGCGCCAGCAGCCCTGGGCTGAGCTCTGGGGCCAACGTCCTGACTTTC
CDR3aa: CASSPGLSSGANVLTF

v_gene: TRBV19
abundance: NA
d_gene: NA
j_gene: TRBJ2-4
CDR3nt: TGTGCCAGTCAGAGATCCCCGGGACTTTTAGCCAAAAACATTCAGTACTTC
CDR3aa: CASQRSPGLLAKNIQYF

v_gene: TRBV6-2/TRBV6-3
abundance: few
d_gene: NA
j_gene: TRBJ1-2
CDR3nt: TGTGCCAGCAGTGCGACGAACCAGCGCTCTAGTGGCTACACCTTC
CDR3aa: CASSATNQRSSGYTF

v_gene: TRBV4-1
abundance: NA
d_gene: TRBD2
j_gene: TRBJ2-2
CDR3nt: TGCGCCAGCAGAGCAATAGCGGGCACCGGGGAGCTGTTTTTT
CDR3aa: CASRAIAGTGELFF

v_gene: TRBV2
abundance: NA
d_gene: NA
j_gene: TRBJ2-7
CDR3nt: TGTGCCAGCAGTGAAGAGGCGGGATCTATCGACGAGCAGTACTTC
CDR3aa: CASSEEAGSIDEQYF

v_gene: TRBV5-1
abundance: NA
d_gene: NA
j_gene: TRBJ2-7
CDR3nt: TGCGCCAGCAGCTTGGCTGGTGGCGGGACCTACGAGCAGTACTTC
CDR3aa: CASSLAGGGTYEQYF

v_gene: TRBV30
abundance: NA
d_gene: TRBD1
j_gene: TRBJ1-1
CDR3nt: TGTGCCTGGAGTCCACCAGGGGGGATGGCTTTCTTT
CDR3aa: CAWSPPGGMAFF

v_gene: TRBV23-1
abundance: NA
d_gene: NA
j_gene: TRBJ1-2
CDR3nt: TGCGCCAGCAGGGCGGACAGCAACTATGGCTACACCTTC
CDR3aa: CASRADSNYGYTF

v_gene: TRBV7-3
abundance: NA
d_gene: NA
j_gene: TRBJ2-5
CDR3nt: TGTGCCAGCAGCTTAACAGGGGGAGAGACCCAGTACTTC
CDR3aa: CASSLTGGETQYF

v_gene: TRBV7-9
abundance: NA
d_gene: NA
j_gene: TRBJ1-4
CDR3nt: TGTGCCATTCAATCCGGGGGATCGAGGGAAAAACTGTTTTTT
CDR3aa: CAIQSGGSREKLFF

v_gene: TRBV6-6
abundance: NA
d_gene: NA
j_gene: TRBJ1-5
CDR3nt: TGTGCCAGTAAACTAGGCGATCAGCCCCAGCATTTT
CDR3aa: CASKLGDQPQHF

v_gene: TRBV13
abundance: NA
d_gene: NA
j_gene: TRBJ1-2
CDR3nt: TGTGCCAGCAGCTTAACTCCGGGGTCGGAGGATGGCTACACCTTC
CDR3aa: CASSLTPGSEDGYTF

v_gene: TRBV5-8
abundance: NA
d_gene: TRBD1
j_gene: TRBJ2-1
CDR3nt: TGTGCCAGCAGCCAGGGGGTTAGCCGGGACGATGAGCAGTTCTTC
CDR3aa: CASSQGVSRDDEQFF

v_gene: TRBV2
abundance: NA
d_gene: TRBD1
j_gene: TRBJ1-2
CDR3nt: TGTGCCAGCAGTGAAGCGCTTAGGACAGGCTATGGCTACACCTTC
CDR3aa: CASSEALRTGYGYTF

v_gene: TRBV5-1
abundance: NA
d_gene: NA
j_gene: TRBJ2-5
CDR3nt: TGCGCCAGCAGCCCCACTGGGGGGGGCAGGGAGACCCAGTACTTC
CDR3aa: CASSPTGGGRETQYF

v_gene: TRBV19
abundance: NA
d_gene: TRBD1
j_gene: TRBJ2-7
CDR3nt: TGTGCCAGTAGTATATTGGGACAGGGCAGCTCCGAGCAGTACTTC
CDR3aa: CASSILGQGSSEQYF

v_gene: TRBV6-5
abundance: few
d_gene: NA
j_gene: TRBJ1-1
CDR3nt: TGTGCCAGCAGGCGCCCGGGGGGCCACACTGAAGCTTTCTTT
CDR3aa: CASRRPGGHTEAFF

v_gene: TRBV5-1
abundance: once
d_gene: TRBD1
j_gene: TRBJ2-3
CDR3nt: TGCGCCAGCAGCTTGCAACAGGGGGCCGAAGATACGCAGTATTTT
CDR3aa: CASSLQQGAEDTQYF

v_gene: TRBV18
abundance: NA
d_gene: NA
j_gene: TRBJ2-7
CDR3nt: TGTGCCAGCTCAACAAAAACGGGATACGAGCAGTACTTC
CDR3aa: CASSTKTGYEQYF

v_gene: TRBV19
abundance: NA
d_gene: NA
j_gene: TRBJ2-1
CDR3nt: TGTGCCAGTAAAACTAGCAGCTCCTACAATGAGCAGTTCTTC
CDR3aa: CASKTSSSYNEQFF

v_gene: TRBV9
abundance: NA
d_gene: TRBD1
j_gene: TRBJ1-2
CDR3nt: TGTGCCAGCAGCGCAGCCAGCCTAGGGGGCAAGAGCTATGGCTACACCTTC
CDR3aa: CASSAASLGGKSYGYTF

v_gene: TRBV7-6
abundance: once
d_gene: NA
j_gene: TRBJ2-2
CDR3nt: TGTGCCAGCAGCCCCCGGGGTCCCGGGGAGCTGTTTTTT
CDR3aa: CASSPRGPGELFF

v_gene: TRBV3-1/TRBV3-2
abundance: NA
d_gene: TRBD1
j_gene: TRBJ1-6
CDR3nt: TGTGCCAGCAGCTATATCCGGGACAGGGTTTCACCCCTCCACTTT
CDR3aa: CASSYIRDRVSPLHF

v_gene: TRBV4-1
abundance: once
d_gene: TRBD2
j_gene: TRBJ2-1
CDR3nt: TGCGCCAGCAGCCACCTTCTAGCGGGAGTGTACAATGAGCAGTTCTTC
CDR3aa: CASSHLLAGVYNEQFF

v_gene: TRBV14
abundance: once
d_gene: NA
j_gene: TRBJ1-1
CDR3nt: TGTGCCAGCAGCCAAAGGCGATCAGGGACTGAAGCTTTCTTT
CDR3aa: CASSQRRSGTEAFF

v_gene: TRBV18
abundance: NA
d_gene: NA
j_gene: TRBJ1-1
CDR3nt: TGTGCCAGCTTCCTTACAGGTGGAACTGAAGCTTTCTTT
CDR3aa: CASFLTGGTEAFF